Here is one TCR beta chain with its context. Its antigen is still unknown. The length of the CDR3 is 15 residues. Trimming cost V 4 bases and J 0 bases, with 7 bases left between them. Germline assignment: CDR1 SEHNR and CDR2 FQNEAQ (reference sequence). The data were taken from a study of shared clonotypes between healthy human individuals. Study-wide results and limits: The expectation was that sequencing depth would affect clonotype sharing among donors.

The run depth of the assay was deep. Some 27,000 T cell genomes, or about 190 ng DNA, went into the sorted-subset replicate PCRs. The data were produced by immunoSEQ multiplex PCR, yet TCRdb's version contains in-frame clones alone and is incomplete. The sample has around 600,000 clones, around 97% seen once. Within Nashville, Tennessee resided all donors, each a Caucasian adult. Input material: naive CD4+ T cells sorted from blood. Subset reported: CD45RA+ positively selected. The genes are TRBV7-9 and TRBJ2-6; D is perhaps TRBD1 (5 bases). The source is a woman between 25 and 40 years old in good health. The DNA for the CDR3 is TGTGCCAGCAGCTACCAGGGCTCTGGGGCCAACGTCCTGACTTTC. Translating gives CASSYQGSGANVLTF.